This paragraph reports one T cell receptor beta chain. The antigen is not known. This CDR3 spans 15 amino acids. V lost 7 bases to trimming and J lost 5 bases, with 21 bases between them. Germline V lookup: CDR1 SGHKS, CDR2 YYEKEE (reference sequence). These data belong to a study of OX40 agonist ivuxolimab in advanced cancers. The protocol was immunoSEQ multiplex PCR, while the TCRdb copy is restricted to in-frame clones and leaves out a portion. This sample has about 68,000 clones, with about 89% found just once. General observations from the study: Researchers report that CD8+ T cells had, on average, more expanded clones than CD4+.

This clonotype was sampled from an adult with an advanced solid tumor such as melanoma, head and neck, liver or kidney cancer. The material was CD4+ or CD8+ T cells sorted from blood, obtained in a trial of the OX40 agonist ivuxolimab. The chain is built from TRBV5-5 and TRBJ1-2; no clear D. The CDR3 DNA sequence: TGTGCCAGCGCCCCTGACCCGGGAACAGAGTATGGCTACACCTTC. This gives the protein CASAPDPGTEYGYTF.